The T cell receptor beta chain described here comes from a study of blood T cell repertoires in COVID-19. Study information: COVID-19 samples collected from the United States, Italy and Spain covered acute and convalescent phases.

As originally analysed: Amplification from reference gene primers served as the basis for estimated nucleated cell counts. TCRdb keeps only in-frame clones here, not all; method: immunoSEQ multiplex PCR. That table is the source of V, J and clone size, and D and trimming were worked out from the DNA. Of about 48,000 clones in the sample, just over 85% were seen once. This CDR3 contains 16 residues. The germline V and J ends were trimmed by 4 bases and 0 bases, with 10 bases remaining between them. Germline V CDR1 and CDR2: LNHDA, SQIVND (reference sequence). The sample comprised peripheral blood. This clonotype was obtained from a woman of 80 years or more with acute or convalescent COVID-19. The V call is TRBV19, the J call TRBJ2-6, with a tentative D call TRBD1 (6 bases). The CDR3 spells CASSTRQVSGANVLTF. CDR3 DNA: TGTGCCAGTAGTACAAGACAGGTCTCTGGGGCCAACGTCCTGACTTTC.